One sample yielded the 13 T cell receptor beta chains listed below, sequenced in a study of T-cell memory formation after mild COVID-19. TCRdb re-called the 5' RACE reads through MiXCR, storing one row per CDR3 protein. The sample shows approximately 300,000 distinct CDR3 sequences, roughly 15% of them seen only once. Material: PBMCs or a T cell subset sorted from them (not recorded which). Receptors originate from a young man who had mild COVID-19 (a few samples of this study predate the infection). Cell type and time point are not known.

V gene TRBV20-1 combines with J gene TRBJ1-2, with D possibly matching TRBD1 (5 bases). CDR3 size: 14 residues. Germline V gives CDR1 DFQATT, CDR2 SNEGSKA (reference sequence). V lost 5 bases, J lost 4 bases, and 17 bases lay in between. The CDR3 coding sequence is TGCAGTGCTGGGGGGACCGCAGAATCCTATGGCTACACCTTC. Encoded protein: CSAGGTAESYGYTF.

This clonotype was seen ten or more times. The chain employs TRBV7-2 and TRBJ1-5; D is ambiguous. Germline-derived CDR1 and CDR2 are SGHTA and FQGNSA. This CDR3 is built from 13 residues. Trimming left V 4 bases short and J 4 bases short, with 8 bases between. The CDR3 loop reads CASSSQLNQPQHF. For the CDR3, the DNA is TGTGCCAGCAGCTCTCAGTTAAATCAGCCCCAGCATTTT.

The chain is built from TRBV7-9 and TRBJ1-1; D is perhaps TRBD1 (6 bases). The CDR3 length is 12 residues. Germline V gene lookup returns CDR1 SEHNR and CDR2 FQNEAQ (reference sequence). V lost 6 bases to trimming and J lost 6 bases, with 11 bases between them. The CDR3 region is CASSKQGSEAFF. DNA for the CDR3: TGTGCCAGCAGTAAACAGGGCTCTGAAGCTTTCTTT.

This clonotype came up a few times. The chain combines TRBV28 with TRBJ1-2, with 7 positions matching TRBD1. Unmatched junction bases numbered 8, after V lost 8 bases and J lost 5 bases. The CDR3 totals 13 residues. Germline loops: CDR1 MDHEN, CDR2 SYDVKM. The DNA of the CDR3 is TGTGCCAGCGGTCAGACAGGGCGGTATGGCTACACCTTC. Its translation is CASGQTGRYGYTF.

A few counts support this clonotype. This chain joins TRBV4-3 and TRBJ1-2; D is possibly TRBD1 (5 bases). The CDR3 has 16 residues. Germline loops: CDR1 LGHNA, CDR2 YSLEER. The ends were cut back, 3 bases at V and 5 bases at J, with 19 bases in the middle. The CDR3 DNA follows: TGCGCCAGCAGCCAGGAGGGGATCTCGTCTGTATATGGCTACACCTTC. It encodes CASSQEGISSVYGYTF.

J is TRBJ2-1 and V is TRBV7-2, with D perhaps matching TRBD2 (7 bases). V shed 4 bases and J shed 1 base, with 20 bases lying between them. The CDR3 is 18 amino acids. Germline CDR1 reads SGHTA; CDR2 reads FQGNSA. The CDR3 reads CASSSMGGARRSYNEQFF. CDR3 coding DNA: TGTGCCAGCAGCTCGATGGGGGGGGCGCGTCGGTCCTACAATGAGCAGTTCTTC.

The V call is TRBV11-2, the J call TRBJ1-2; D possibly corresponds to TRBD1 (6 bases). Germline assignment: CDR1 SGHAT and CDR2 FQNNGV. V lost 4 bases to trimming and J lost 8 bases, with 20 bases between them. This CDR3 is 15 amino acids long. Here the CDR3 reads CASSSYRQVALGYTF. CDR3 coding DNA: TGTGCCAGCAGCTCCTACCGACAGGTAGCTTTGGGCTACACCTTC. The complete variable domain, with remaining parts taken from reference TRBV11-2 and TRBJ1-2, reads EAGVAQSPRYKIIEKRQSVAFWCNPISGHATLYWYQQILGQGPKLLIQFQNNGVVDDSQLPKDRFSAERLKGVDSTLKIQPAKLEDSAVYLCASSSYRQVALGYTFGSGTRLTVV.

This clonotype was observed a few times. CDR3 nucleotides: TGTGCCATCAGGGACAGGGGTTACGAGCAGTACTTC. Protein product: CAIRDRGYEQYF. The chain combines TRBV10-3 with TRBJ2-7; 9 bases agree with TRBD1. The length of the CDR3 is 12 residues. Unmatched junction bases numbered 1, after V lost 6 bases and J lost 4 bases. The germline V gene encodes CDR1 ENHRY and CDR2 SYGVKD.

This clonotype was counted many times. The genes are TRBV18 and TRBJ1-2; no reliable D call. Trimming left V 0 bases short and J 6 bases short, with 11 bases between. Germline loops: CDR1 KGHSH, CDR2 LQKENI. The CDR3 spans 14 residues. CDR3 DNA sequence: TGTGCCAGCTCACCACCGGCCACAAAGGATGGCTACACCTTC. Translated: CASSPPATKDGYTF.

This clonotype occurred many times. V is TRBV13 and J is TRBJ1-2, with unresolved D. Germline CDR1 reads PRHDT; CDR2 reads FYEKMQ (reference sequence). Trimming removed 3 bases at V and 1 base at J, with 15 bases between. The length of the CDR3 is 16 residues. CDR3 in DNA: TGTGCCAGCAGCTTCGGATCCAGTGGGGTTAACTATGGCTACACCTTC. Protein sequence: CASSFGSSGVNYGYTF.

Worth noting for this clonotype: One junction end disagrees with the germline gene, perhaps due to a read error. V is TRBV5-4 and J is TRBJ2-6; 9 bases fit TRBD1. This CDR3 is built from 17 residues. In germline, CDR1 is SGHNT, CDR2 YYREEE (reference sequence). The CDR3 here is CASSQGQGRTGANVLTF. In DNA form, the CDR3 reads TGTGCCAGCAGTCAAGGACAGGGGAGAACTGGCGCCAACGTCCTGACTTTC. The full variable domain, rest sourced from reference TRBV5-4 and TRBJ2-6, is ETGVTQSPTHLIKTRGQQVTLRCSSQSGHNTVSWYQQALGQGPQFIFQYYREEENGRGNFPPRFSGLQFPNYSSELNVNALELDDSALYLCASSQGQGRTGANVLTFGAGSRLTVL.

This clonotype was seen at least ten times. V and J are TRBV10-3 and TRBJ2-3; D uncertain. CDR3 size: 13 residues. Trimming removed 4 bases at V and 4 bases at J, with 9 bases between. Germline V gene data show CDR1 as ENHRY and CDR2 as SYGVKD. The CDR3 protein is CAISAGWADTQYF. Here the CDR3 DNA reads TGTGCCATCAGTGCCGGGTGGGCAGATACGCAGTATTTT.

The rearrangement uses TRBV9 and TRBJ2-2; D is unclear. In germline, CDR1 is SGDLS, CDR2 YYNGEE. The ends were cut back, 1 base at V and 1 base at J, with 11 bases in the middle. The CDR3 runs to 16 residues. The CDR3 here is CASSVHQQRNTGELFF. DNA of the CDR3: TGTGCCAGCAGCGTACACCAACAAAGGAACACCGGGGAGCTGTTTTTT.